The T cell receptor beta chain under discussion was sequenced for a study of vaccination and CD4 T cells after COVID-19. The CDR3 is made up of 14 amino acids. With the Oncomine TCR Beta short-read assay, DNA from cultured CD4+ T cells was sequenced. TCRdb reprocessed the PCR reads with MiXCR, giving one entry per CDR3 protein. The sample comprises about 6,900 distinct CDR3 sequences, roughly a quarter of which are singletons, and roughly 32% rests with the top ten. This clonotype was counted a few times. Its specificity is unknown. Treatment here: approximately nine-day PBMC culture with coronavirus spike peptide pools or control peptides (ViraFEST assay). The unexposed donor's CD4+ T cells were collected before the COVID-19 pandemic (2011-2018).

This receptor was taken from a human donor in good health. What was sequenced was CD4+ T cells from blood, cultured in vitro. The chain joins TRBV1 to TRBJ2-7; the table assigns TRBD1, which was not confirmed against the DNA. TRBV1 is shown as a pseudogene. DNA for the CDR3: TGCACCATCCCGCCCCACTCTAGCGCGGGGGAGCAGTACTTC. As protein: CTIPPHSSAGEQYF.